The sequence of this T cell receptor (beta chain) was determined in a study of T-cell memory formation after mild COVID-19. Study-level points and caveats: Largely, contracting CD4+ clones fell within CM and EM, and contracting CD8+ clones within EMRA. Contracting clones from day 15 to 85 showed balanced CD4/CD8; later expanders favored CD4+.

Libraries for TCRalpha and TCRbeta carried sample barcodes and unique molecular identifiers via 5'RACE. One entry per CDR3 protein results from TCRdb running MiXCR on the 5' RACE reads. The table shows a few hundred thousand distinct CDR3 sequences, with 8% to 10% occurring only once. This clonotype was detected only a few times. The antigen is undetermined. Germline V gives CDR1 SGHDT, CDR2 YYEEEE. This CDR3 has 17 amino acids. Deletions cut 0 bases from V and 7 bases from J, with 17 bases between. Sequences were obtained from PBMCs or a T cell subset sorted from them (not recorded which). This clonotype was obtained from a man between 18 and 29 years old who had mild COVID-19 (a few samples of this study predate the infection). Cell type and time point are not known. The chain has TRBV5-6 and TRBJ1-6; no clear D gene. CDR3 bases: TGTGCCAGCAGCTTGGTGGTCGCGGGAGCCGGGAATTCACCCCTCCACTTT. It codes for CASSLVVAGAGNSPLHF.